The 13 T cell receptor beta chains presented below share a single source sample, sequenced in a study of PD-1 blockade in classical Hodgkin lymphoma. Profiling relied on immunoSEQ multiplex PCR, and the TCRdb table lists in-frame clones only, not all of them. Counted here are tens of thousands of clones, approximately 79% occurring once; the ten biggest clones make up 2.5% to 3.5%. Time point: cycle 4 day 1 (C4D1), after less than 7 weeks of nivolumab. In every patient, relapse followed autologous stem cell transplantation, while exposure to brentuximab vedotin differed. Isolation of CD4+ T cells from thawed PBMCs was performed by magnetic negative selection. The sequencing here drew on CD4+ T cells from blood, taken before the fourth cycle of nivolumab. All receptors derive from a human donor with classical Hodgkin lymphoma.

The chain joins TRBV6-6 to TRBJ1-1; perhaps TRBD1 as D (5 bases). The CDR3 is made up of 13 amino acids. Trimming removed 6 bases at V and 6 bases at J, with 14 bases between. The germline V gene has CDR1 MNHNY and CDR2 SVGAGI (reference sequence). In nucleotides, the CDR3 is TGTGCCAGCAGACTCAGTGGAGGGGCTGAAGCTTTCTTT. Amino acid sequence: CASRLSGGAEAFF.

In nucleotides, the CDR3 is TGTGCCAGTAGTATATTACAGGGAACAGATACGCAGTATTTT. This encodes CASSILQGTDTQYF. V usage is TRBV19 and J usage is TRBJ2-3, with a possible D match to TRBD1 (6 bases). Germline loops: CDR1 LNHDA, CDR2 SQIVND (reference sequence). Between the trimmed V and J ends, which lost 2 bases and 3 bases, there was a span of 9 bases. CDR3 size: 14 residues.

This sequence joins TRBV5-1 and TRBJ2-7, with D possibly matching TRBD1 (6 bases). With 0 bases removed from V and 4 bases from J, the gap between germline ends came to 8 bases. Germline V CDR1 and CDR2: SGHRS, YFSETQ. The CDR3 is made up of 13 amino acids. CDR3 sequence reads: CASSLAQGYEQYF. CDR3 in DNA: TGCGCCAGCAGCTTGGCGCAGGGGTACGAGCAGTACTTC.

Here the CDR3 DNA reads TGTGCCAGCAGTCTACTAGCGGGGGGCCTCACAGATACGCAGTATTTT. Protein: CASSLLAGGLTDTQYF. The chain carries TRBV21-1 and TRBJ2-3; the table assigns TRBD2, which was not confirmed against the DNA. TRBV21-1 counts as a pseudogene. The CDR3 covers 16 residues.

Turning to this clone: One junction end does not reproduce the germline sequence, and a read error may be involved. The CDR3: CASSLDDRGRGF. CDR3 DNA: TGTGCCAGCAGCTTAGACGACAGGGGGCGCGGTTTT. The gene calls are TRBV7-9 and TRBJ1-1; TRBD1 matches at 10 bases. The CDR3 runs to 12 residues. The V gene's germline CDR1 is SEHNR and CDR2 FQNEAQ (reference sequence).

V and J are TRBV29-1 and TRBJ1-4, with D possibly matching TRBD1 (6 bases). Germline values: CDR1 SQVTM, CDR2 ANQGSEA. This CDR3 has 13 residues. With 0 bases removed from V and 5 bases from J, the gap between germline ends came to 7 bases. The CDR3 region is CSVEEGGNEKLFF. For the CDR3, the DNA is TGCAGCGTTGAAGAAGGGGGAAATGAAAAACTGTTTTTT.

This chain links TRBV9 with TRBJ2-1; no clear D. The CDR3 sequence is 12 residues long. Deletions cut 2 bases from V and 8 bases from J, with 8 bases between. CDR1 and CDR2 from the germline V gene are SGDLS and YYNGEE. The CDR3 region is CASSVNEDEQFF. DNA of the CDR3: TGTGCCAGCAGCGTGAACGAAGATGAGCAGTTCTTC.

The chain couples TRBV28 to TRBJ1-2; D may be TRBD1 (6 bases). The germline V gene has CDR1 MDHEN and CDR2 SYDVKM. CDR3 length: 13 residues. Trimming removed 7 bases from V and 6 bases from J, with 15 bases in between. CDR3: CASTAGDTNGYTF. In DNA form, the CDR3 reads TGTGCCAGCACCGCGGGGGACACAAATGGCTACACCTTC.

The chain has TRBV5-1 and TRBJ1-5; 7 positions match TRBD1. This CDR3 has 14 amino acids. V lost 4 bases to trimming and J lost 1 base; unmatched junction nucleotides: 2. The germline gives CDR1 SGHRS, CDR2 YFSETQ. The CDR3 reads CASSVGQSNQPQHF. Here the CDR3 DNA reads TGCGCCAGCAGCGTGGGACAGAGCAATCAGCCCCAGCATTTT.

Here the CDR3 reads CASRSGTAPYEKLFF. In DNA, the CDR3 is TGCGCCAGCAGATCTGGGACAGCTCCATACGAAAAACTGTTTTTT. The chain is built from TRBV5-1 and TRBJ1-4; 7 positions match TRBD1. Germline CDR1 and CDR2: SGHRS and YFSETQ. J lost 8 bases, V lost 5 bases, and 12 bases had no gene match. The CDR3 runs to 15 residues. The full variable domain, its missing parts supplied by reference TRBV5-1 and TRBJ1-4, is KAGVTQTPRYLIKTRGQQVTLSCSPISGHRSVSWYQQTPGQGLQFLFEYFSETQRNKGNFPGRFSGRQFSNSRSEMNVSTLELGDSALYLCASRSGTAPYEKLFFGSGTQLSVL.

This clone appeared a few times. The V gene is TRBV6-6, the J gene TRBJ1-1; 7 nucleotides line up with TRBD1. The CDR3 spans 16 residues. In germline, CDR1 is MNHNY, CDR2 SVGAGI (reference sequence). V dropped 6 bases and J dropped 1; count of bases not matched to a gene: 11. In nucleotides, the CDR3 is TGTGCCAGCAGGACCTCTATCCGGGACAGGAACACTGAAGCTTTCTTT. Translating gives CASRTSIRDRNTEAFF.

The chain employs TRBV7-6 and TRBJ2-3, with 8 bases lining up with TRBD2. Per germline, CDR1 SGHVS and CDR2 FNYEAQ. CDR3 length equals 18 residues. The ends lost 2 bases at V and 5 bases at J; junction bases unmatched: 15. The chain's CDR3 is CASSLSASGSAGEDTQYF. The CDR3, as DNA: TGTGCCAGCAGCTTAAGCGCTAGCGGGTCCGCTGGGGAAGATACGCAGTATTTT.

This chain links TRBV7-3 with TRBJ2-5; no firm D call. CDR3 length: 13 residues. In germline, CDR1 is SGHTA, CDR2 FQGTGA. V lost 4 bases and J 5 bases, leaving 11 bases between the germline ends. CDR3 residues: CASSSRTDETQYF. Written as DNA, the CDR3 is TGTGCCAGCAGCTCCCGGACCGATGAGACCCAGTACTTC.